These 16 T cell receptor beta chains were sequenced from one sample in a study of response to subunit inactivated influenza vaccine. Each CDR3 protein is one row after TCRdb ran MiXCR on the RT-PCR reads. The sample yields fewer than 600,000 distinct CDR3 sequences, around 7.9% seen once. The starting material was PBMCs from blood, obtained less than 30 months after vaccination. Receptors originate from a man aged 45-69 years who received an inactivated influenza vaccine.

This clonotype has a handful of counts. The J gene is TRBJ1-6, the V gene TRBV12-3 or TRBV12-4, with D maybe TRBD1 (5 bases). This CDR3 spans 14 amino acids. Trimming left V 1 base short and J 13 bases short, with 14 bases between. CDR3 in amino acids: CASSLGARATPLHF. CDR3 DNA: TGTGCCAGCAGTTTAGGGGCCAGGGCGACTCCCCTCCACTTT.

CDR3 sequence reads: CASRPGTGVNSPLHF. CDR3 coding DNA: TGTGCCAGCAGGCCTGGGACAGGGGTTAATTCACCCCTCCACTTT. The chain employs TRBV11-2 and TRBJ1-6; 10 bases agree with TRBD1. The V and J ends lost 6 bases and 6 bases, in that order; junction bases with no gene match: 5. There are 15 residues in the CDR3. Germline-derived CDR1 and CDR2 are SGHAT and FQNNGV.

The rearrangement joins TRBV4-3 to TRBJ2-2; D gene unclear. The V end was cut by 4 bases, the J end by 5 bases, with 11 bases between. There are 14 residues in the CDR3. Germline-derived CDR1 and CDR2 are LGHNA and YSLEER. The CDR3 DNA reads TGCGCCAGCAGCCTCTTCGCGGATACCGGGGAGCTGTTTTTT. Residues: CASSLFADTGELFF.

This clonotype turned up a few times. The chain links TRBV19 to TRBJ2-1, with D perhaps TRBD2 (6 bases). This CDR3 region has 15 residues. Germline V gene data show CDR1 as LNHDA and CDR2 as SQIVND (reference sequence). Trimming left V 5 bases short and J 5 bases short, with 16 bases between. This CDR3 reads CASSAGGIVNNEQFF. CDR3 coding DNA: TGTGCCAGTAGTGCCGGCGGGATAGTCAACAATGAGCAGTTCTTC.

This clonotype was counted only a few times. The chain joins TRBV5-8 to TRBJ2-1; D is uncertain. The CDR3 consists of 16 residues. Trimming removed 0 bases from V and 3 bases from J, with 13 bases in between. Germline assignment: CDR1 SGHTS and CDR2 YDEGEE. The CDR3 spells CASSLEAGRNYNEQFF. CDR3 DNA sequence: TGTGCCAGCAGCTTGGAGGCCGGTAGGAACTACAATGAGCAGTTCTTC.

The sample holds a few counts of this clonotype. The rearrangement uses TRBV20-1 and TRBJ1-4; 8 nucleotides match TRBD1. The CDR3 has 14 residues. CDR1 is DFQATT, CDR2 SNEGSKA, per germline (reference sequence). V was pared by 0 bases and J by 8 bases, with 5 bases of the junction left unmatched. The CDR3 loop is CSAREFQGAEKLFF. The CDR3 DNA sequence: TGCAGTGCTAGAGAGTTTCAGGGGGCGGAAAAACTGTTTTTT.

This clonotype was seen ten or more times. This sequence joins TRBV12-3 or TRBV12-4 and TRBJ2-7; D unresolved. The CDR3 has 11 residues. V gave up 5 bases and J gave up 6 bases, with 8 bases separating them. CDR3 in amino acids: CASSRVGEQYF. In DNA form, the CDR3 reads TGTGCCAGCAGTCGTGTGGGCGAGCAGTACTTC.

The V and J genes are TRBV19 and TRBJ1-5; D not resolved. Germline V gene data show CDR1 as LNHDA and CDR2 as SQIVND (reference sequence). The CDR3 is made up of 14 amino acids. Trimming pared 7 bases from V and 0 bases from J, leaving 10 bases between. CDR3 coding DNA: TGTGCCAGTACGAGATCACATAGCAATCAGCCCCAGCATTTT. Encoded protein: CASTRSHSNQPQHF.

This clonotype was counted only a few times. The chain joins TRBV5-6 to TRBJ1-2; possibly TRBD1 for D (6 bases). From germline, CDR1 is SGHDT and CDR2 YYEEEE. Deletions cut 4 bases from V and 3 bases from J, with 13 bases between. The length of the CDR3 is 14 residues. This CDR3 is CASSRQGMDYGYTF. DNA for the CDR3: TGTGCCAGCAGCCGGCAGGGGATGGACTATGGCTACACCTTC. Drawing the rest from reference TRBV5-6 and TRBJ1-2, the complete variable domain is DAGVTQSPTHLIKTRGQQVTLRCSPKSGHDTVSWYQQALGQGPQFIFQYYEEEERQRGNFPDRFSGHQFPNYSSELNVNALLLGDSALYLCASSRQGMDYGYTFGSGTRLTVV.

This clonotype was observed a handful of times. The chain joins TRBV4-2 to TRBJ2-7; 10 bases are a match to TRBD2. V dropped 0 bases and J dropped 6; count of bases not matched to a gene: 5. The CDR3 is 15 residues long. The germline CDR1 and CDR2 sequences are LGHNA and YNFKEQ. The CDR3 loop reads CASSQDSGRNGEQYF. The CDR3 DNA reads TGTGCCAGCAGCCAAGATAGCGGGAGGAACGGCGAGCAGTACTTC.

Many counts were recorded for this clonotype. This chain joins TRBV28 and TRBJ2-5; 10 nucleotides line up with TRBD2. The germline gives CDR1 MDHEN, CDR2 SYDVKM. Trimming removed 2 bases from V and 2 bases from J; junction bases left unmatched: 2. The CDR3 is made up of 15 amino acids. The CDR3, as DNA: TGTGCCAGCAGTTTACTAGCGGGGGAGCAAGAGACCCAGTACTTC. Residues: CASSLLAGEQETQYF.

Ten or more counts support this clonotype. V gene TRBV7-2 combines with J gene TRBJ2-7; D gene uncertain. CDR1 is SGHTA and CDR2 is FQGNSA in the germline V gene. The CDR3 consists of 12 residues. Trimming pared 1 base from V and 5 bases from J, leaving 6 bases between. CDR3 bases: TGTGCCAGCAGCTTAGTATTCCACGAGCAGTACTTC. Translating it yields CASSLVFHEQYF. The variable domain in full, with the rest retrieved from reference TRBV7-2 and TRBJ2-7, is GAGVSQSPSNKVTEKGKDVELRCDPISGHTALYWYRQSLGQGLEFLIYFQGNSAPDKSGLPSDRFSAERTGGSVSTLTIQRTQQEDSAVYLCASSLVFHEQYFGPGTRLTVT.

This chain joins TRBV18 and TRBJ2-7; tentatively, D is TRBD1 or TRBD2 (6 bases each). V was pared by 7 bases and J by 3 bases, with 25 bases between. Germline CDR1 KGHSH, CDR2 LQKENI. This CDR3 is built from 17 residues. The chain's CDR3 is CASCIPWGAGRIYEQYF. The CDR3 DNA sequence: TGTGCCAGCTGCATCCCCTGGGGGGCAGGGAGGATCTACGAGCAGTACTTC.

This clonotype has a count of ten or more. The gene calls are TRBV20-1 and TRBJ2-7, with D perhaps TRBD1 (6 bases). Germline CDR1 DFQATT, CDR2 SNEGSKA (reference sequence). The CDR3 sequence is 17 residues long. V dropped 0 bases and J dropped 1 base, with 19 bases sitting between them. CDR3 amino acids: CSARDNRRGTNSYEQYF. CDR3 DNA: TGCAGTGCTAGAGACAACCGCAGAGGGACAAATTCCTACGAGCAGTACTTC.

The V call is TRBV20-1, the J call TRBJ2-1; 10 bases map to TRBD2. J was trimmed by 0 bases and V by 5 bases; bases with no gene match: 4. CDR1 and CDR2 (germline): DFQATT, SNEGSKA (reference sequence). The CDR3 has 15 amino acids. CDR3 coding DNA: TGCAGTGCTCGAGGACTAGCGGTCTCCTACAATGAGCAGTTCTTC. Amino acid sequence: CSARGLAVSYNEQFF.

The chain recombines TRBV24-1 with TRBJ2-1; tentatively, D is TRBD2 (6 bases). The germline V and J ends were trimmed by 1 base and 9 bases, with 15 bases remaining between them. The CDR3 consists of 15 residues. The V gene's germline CDR1 is KGHDR and CDR2 SFDVKD. The CDR3 loop reads CATSDLGAGWSEQFF. The CDR3 nucleotides read TGTGCCACCAGTGATTTAGGGGCGGGGTGGAGTGAGCAGTTCTTC.